A selection of T cell receptor beta chains follows, all from one sample in a study of T cells in Graves' hyperthyroidism and ophthalmopathy. TCRdb independently ran MiXCR on the multiplex PCR reads; one entry per CDR3 protein. The table records a few hundred thousand distinct CDR3 sequences, 13% to 15% of them present only once. Specimen: blood. All receptors come from a woman aged 40 to 50 with Graves' hyperthyroidism that later progressed to Graves' ophthalmopathy. The CDR3 runs from the conserved cysteine through the conserved F or W. A D gene is named only where the DNA matches it firmly. Size tells how often a clone was seen (once, few, many) or the class of an expanded clone, and some rows leave it out.

d_call,v_call,clone_size,j_call,cdr3_nt,cdr3_aa
-,TRBV2,many,TRBJ2-1,TGTGCCAGCAGTGAAGTGGCTGCCGGTGGCTACAATGAGCAGTTCTTC,CASSEVAAGGYNEQFF
-,TRBV19,many,TRBJ1-1,TGTGCCAGTAGTATAGGGTTTGGCGGTGAAGCTTTCTTT,CASSIGFGGEAFF
-,TRBV28,few,TRBJ2-1,TGTGCCAGCAGGGCCGCGCAGACAGTGCTGGGTGAGCAGTTCTTC,CASRAAQTVLGEQFF
TRBD2,TRBV13,many,TRBJ2-3,TGTGCCAGCAGCCCAGGACTAGCGGAAAGCACAGATACGCAGTATTTT,CASSPGLAESTDTQYF
-,TRBV3-1,many,TRBJ2-5,TGTGCCAGCAGCCCCAGATCGGGGACCCAAGAGACCCAGTACTTC,CASSPRSGTQETQYF
-,TRBV11-3,many,TRBJ1-1,TGTGCCAGCAGCTCAGGGAGCGGGGTTGAAGCTTTCTTT,CASSSGSGVEAFF
TRBD1,TRBV5-4,few,TRBJ1-1,TGTGCCAGCAGCTCACCCAGGGGGATGAACACTGAAGCTTTCTTT,CASSSPRGMNTEAFF
TRBD2,TRBV10-2,few,TRBJ2-2,TGCGCCAGCAACCCGGGACTAGCGGTCCGGGAGCTGTTTTTT,CASNPGLAVRELFF
-,TRBV12-3/TRBV12-4,many,TRBJ2-7,TGTGCCAGCAGTTTAGCCTGGGGGGAGCAGTACTTC,CASSLAWGEQYF
-,TRBV6-1,few,TRBJ2-1,TGTGCCAGCTCGAGGGATCGGAACAATGAGCAGTTCTTC,CASSRDRNNEQFF
-,TRBV19,many,TRBJ2-1,TGTGCCAGTAGTATAGCGGGCTACAATGAGCAGTTCTTC,CASSIAGYNEQFF
TRBD2,TRBV6-1,-,TRBJ2-1,TGTGCCAGCAGTCCGGCTAGACTAGCGGGAGAAAGGGGAGGTTCCTACAATGAGCAGTTCTTC,CASSPARLAGERGGSYNEQFF
-,TRBV29-1,many,TRBJ2-3,TGCAGCGTTGAAGCGCGGACATCCGCGCAGTATTTT,CSVEARTSAQYF
-,TRBV20-1,few,TRBJ2-5,TGCAGTGCCGCGTCGGGGGTCCAAGAGACCCAGTACTTC,CSAASGVQETQYF
TRBD2,TRBV7-9,many,TRBJ2-1,TGTGCCAGCAGCCTAGCGGCCTCCTACAATGAGCAGTTCTTC,CASSLAASYNEQFF
TRBD2,TRBV2,many,TRBJ2-1,TGTGCCAGCAGTGAACCCAGCCTAGCGGGATTGTGGAGTGAGCAGTTCTTC,CASSEPSLAGLWSEQFF